The rows below give T cell receptor beta chains drawn from one sample of a study of post-analysis software for immune sequencing data. TCRdb independently ran MiXCR on the PCR reads; one entry per CDR3 protein. The table shows approximately 570,000 distinct CDR3 sequences, with roughly 45% occurring only once. The source material was blood. All receptors derive from a girl between 10 and 17 years old with multiple sclerosis. Both conserved end residues are part of each CDR3. Each record gives: J gene, clone size, D gene, V gene, CDR3 DNA, CDR3 protein. D genes are given only for firm matches. Clone size appears in some rows only: once, few, many, or a class for an expanded clone.

J gene: TRBJ2-1; clone size: -; D gene: -; V gene: TRBV5-5; CDR3 DNA: TGTGCCAGCAGCTTGGGGCACTTCGATAACAATGAGCAGTTCTTC; CDR3 protein: CASSLGHFDNNEQFF
J gene: TRBJ2-1; clone size: few; D gene: -; V gene: TRBV9; CDR3 DNA: TGTGCCAGCAGCGAGGGGGGGGCCAATGAGCAGTTCTTC; CDR3 protein: CASSEGGANEQFF
J gene: TRBJ1-1; clone size: few; D gene: -; V gene: TRBV7-2; CDR3 DNA: TGTGCCAGCAGCTTAGTATCTTACACTGAAGCTTTCTTT; CDR3 protein: CASSLVSYTEAFF
J gene: TRBJ1-6; clone size: -; D gene: -; V gene: TRBV12-3/TRBV12-4; CDR3 DNA: TGTGCCAGCAGCCAGACAGGATCCTCACCCCTCCACTTT; CDR3 protein: CASSQTGSSPLHF
J gene: TRBJ2-7; clone size: few; D gene: TRBD2; V gene: TRBV29-1; CDR3 DNA: TGCAGCGTTGAAGATGGGAGGGGCACCTACGAGCAGTACTTC; CDR3 protein: CSVEDGRGTYEQYF
J gene: TRBJ2-7; clone size: -; D gene: -; V gene: TRBV11-2; CDR3 DNA: TGTGCCAGCAACTCGGACACCGTATACGAGCAGTACTTC; CDR3 protein: CASNSDTVYEQYF
J gene: TRBJ2-5; clone size: few; D gene: -; V gene: TRBV12-3/TRBV12-4; CDR3 DNA: TGTGCCAGCAGTTTACTGACTGGGGCGACCCAGTACTTC; CDR3 protein: CASSLLTGATQYF
J gene: TRBJ2-3; clone size: many; D gene: TRBD2; V gene: TRBV12-5; CDR3 DNA: TGTGCTAGTGGTTTGAGTTCTAGCGGGGGGCTTACCCCTAGCACAGATACGCAGTATTTT; CDR3 protein: CASGLSSSGGLTPSTDTQYF
J gene: TRBJ2-3; clone size: -; D gene: -; V gene: TRBV20-1; CDR3 DNA: TGCAGTGCTAGAGAAGGACTCAAAACAGATACGCAGTATTTT; CDR3 protein: CSAREGLKTDTQYF
J gene: TRBJ2-7; clone size: -; D gene: -; V gene: TRBV20-1; CDR3 DNA: TGCAGTGCTACCTCAGGGGGGAGCGGCTACGAGCAGTACTTC; CDR3 protein: CSATSGGSGYEQYF
J gene: TRBJ2-7; clone size: few; D gene: TRBD1; V gene: TRBV12-3/TRBV12-4; CDR3 DNA: TGTGCCAGCAGTCCGAACAGGGGGATAACCTACGAGCAGTACTTC; CDR3 protein: CASSPNRGITYEQYF
J gene: TRBJ2-1; clone size: -; D gene: -; V gene: TRBV12-3/TRBV12-4; CDR3 DNA: TGTGCCAGCAGTTTGACTCTTGAGCAGTTCTTC; CDR3 protein: CASSLTLEQFF
J gene: TRBJ2-1; clone size: few; D gene: TRBD2; V gene: TRBV3-1; CDR3 DNA: TGTGCCAGCGGGACTAGCGGGAGGTACAATGAGCAGTTCTTC; CDR3 protein: CASGTSGRYNEQFF
J gene: TRBJ1-2; clone size: -; D gene: -; V gene: TRBV20-1; CDR3 DNA: TGCAGTGCCCCAACCCCCCGCAGGGTTGATGGCTACACCTTC; CDR3 protein: CSAPTPRRVDGYTF
J gene: TRBJ1-1; clone size: -; D gene: -; V gene: TRBV12-3/TRBV12-4; CDR3 DNA: TGTGCCAGCACCCCCTTGGGCGCTGAAGCTTTCTTT; CDR3 protein: CASTPLGAEAFF
J gene: TRBJ2-7; clone size: -; D gene: -; V gene: TRBV9; CDR3 DNA: TGTGCCAGCAGCGTCGGGGACGGGCCCTCCTACGAGCAGTACTTC; CDR3 protein: CASSVGDGPSYEQYF
J gene: TRBJ2-1; clone size: -; D gene: TRBD2; V gene: TRBV9; CDR3 DNA: TGTGCCAGCAGCGTGAGGCCCGGGACTAGCGGGAGCTCCTACAATGAGCAGTTCTTC; CDR3 protein: CASSVRPGTSGSSYNEQFF
J gene: TRBJ2-1; clone size: -; D gene: TRBD2; V gene: TRBV20-1; CDR3 DNA: TGCAGTGCTAGAGAAGGCGGGAGAACCTACAATGAGCAGTTCTTC; CDR3 protein: CSAREGGRTYNEQFF
J gene: TRBJ1-2; clone size: once; D gene: -; V gene: TRBV7-9; CDR3 DNA: TGTGCCAGCAGCTTAGGCGCAGCGCGGGGCTACACCTTC; CDR3 protein: CASSLGAARGYTF
J gene: TRBJ2-5; clone size: -; D gene: TRBD2; V gene: TRBV5-1; CDR3 DNA: TGCGCCAGCAGCAGCCAGACTAGCGGCCAAGAGACCCAGTACTTC; CDR3 protein: CASSSQTSGQETQYF
J gene: TRBJ2-5; clone size: -; D gene: -; V gene: TRBV6-4; CDR3 DNA: TGTGCCAGCAGTGACCAGAGGGGAGAGACCCAGTACTTC; CDR3 protein: CASSDQRGETQYF
J gene: TRBJ2-3; clone size: few; D gene: -; V gene: TRBV12-3/TRBV12-4; CDR3 DNA: TGTGCCAGCAGTATGGGCAGGCCCGCAGATACGCAGTATTTT; CDR3 protein: CASSMGRPADTQYF
J gene: TRBJ2-5; clone size: -; D gene: -; V gene: TRBV7-9; CDR3 DNA: TGTGCCAGCAGATCCGTCGGGGCCCAAGAGACCCAGTACTTC; CDR3 protein: CASRSVGAQETQYF
J gene: TRBJ2-1; clone size: -; D gene: -; V gene: TRBV7-2; CDR3 DNA: TGTGCCAGCAGTCGCGGGACACGGGGTGAGCAGTTCTTC; CDR3 protein: CASSRGTRGEQFF
J gene: TRBJ2-1; clone size: -; D gene: TRBD2; V gene: TRBV5-1; CDR3 DNA: TGCGCCAGCAGCTCTCAGGGACTAGCCTACAATGAGCAGTTCTTC; CDR3 protein: CASSSQGLAYNEQFF
J gene: TRBJ2-7; clone size: -; D gene: -; V gene: TRBV4-2; CDR3 DNA: TGTGCCAGCAGCCAAGATGGGACATACTACGAGCAGTACTTC; CDR3 protein: CASSQDGTYYEQYF
J gene: TRBJ2-6; clone size: medium-sized; D gene: TRBD1; V gene: TRBV6-4; CDR3 DNA: TGTGCCAGCAGTGAGGACAGGGGTGGGGCCAACGTCCTGACTTTC; CDR3 protein: CASSEDRGGANVLTF
J gene: TRBJ2-5; clone size: -; D gene: -; V gene: TRBV4-1; CDR3 DNA: TGCGCCAGCAGCCAAGATCGACGATCCTACTGGGACGGTGAAGAGACCCAGTACTTC; CDR3 protein: CASSQDRRSYWDGEETQYF
J gene: TRBJ2-7; clone size: few; D gene: -; V gene: TRBV29-1; CDR3 DNA: TGCAGCGTTGGTATCGGAAGCTCCTACGAGCAGTACTTC; CDR3 protein: CSVGIGSSYEQYF
J gene: TRBJ2-1; clone size: -; D gene: TRBD1; V gene: TRBV20-1; CDR3 DNA: TGCAGTGCAAAGAGGGGGCTAGTCAATGAGCAGTTCTTC; CDR3 protein: CSAKRGLVNEQFF
J gene: TRBJ1-6; clone size: -; D gene: TRBD1; V gene: TRBV5-1; CDR3 DNA: TGCGCCAGCACCGGGACAGTGAATTCACCCCTCCACTTT; CDR3 protein: CASTGTVNSPLHF
J gene: TRBJ1-2; clone size: -; D gene: TRBD1; V gene: TRBV20-1; CDR3 DNA: TGCAGTGCTACTCATACAGGGGGGGGTGGCTACACCTTC; CDR3 protein: CSATHTGGGGYTF
J gene: TRBJ1-1; clone size: -; D gene: -; V gene: TRBV6-5; CDR3 DNA: TGTGCCAGCAGGCATCTTGGGACGGACACTGAAGCTTTCTTT; CDR3 protein: CASRHLGTDTEAFF
J gene: TRBJ2-6; clone size: few; D gene: -; V gene: TRBV9; CDR3 DNA: TGTGCCAGCAGCGTAGAAGGGCCCGCGAGGGCCAACGTCCTGACTTTC; CDR3 protein: CASSVEGPARANVLTF
J gene: TRBJ2-7; clone size: few; D gene: TRBD1; V gene: TRBV20-1; CDR3 DNA: TGCAGTGCTAGAGATCTGGCAGGGGGTAACGAGCAGTACTTC; CDR3 protein: CSARDLAGGNEQYF
J gene: TRBJ2-5; clone size: -; D gene: -; V gene: TRBV4-2; CDR3 DNA: TGTGCCAGCAGCTCCGGGGGTGGTGGGGTGAAGACCCAGTACTTC; CDR3 protein: CASSSGGGGVKTQYF
J gene: TRBJ2-1; clone size: few; D gene: -; V gene: TRBV12-3/TRBV12-4; CDR3 DNA: TGTGCCAGCAGTCTTAGAGGGGTCGGGTACAATGAGCAGTTCTTC; CDR3 protein: CASSLRGVGYNEQFF
J gene: TRBJ2-7; clone size: -; D gene: -; V gene: TRBV5-1; CDR3 DNA: TGCGCCAGCAGCTTGGAAGCAGTAGCTACCTACGAGCAGTACTTC; CDR3 protein: CASSLEAVATYEQYF
J gene: TRBJ2-1; clone size: -; D gene: TRBD2; V gene: TRBV5-1; CDR3 DNA: TGCGCCAGCAGCTCCCCCCTAGCGGGGGGCAATGAGCAGTTCTTC; CDR3 protein: CASSSPLAGGNEQFF
J gene: TRBJ2-7; clone size: few; D gene: TRBD1; V gene: TRBV27; CDR3 DNA: TGTGCCAGCAGTTTTGACAGGGGCAACGAGCAGTACTTC; CDR3 protein: CASSFDRGNEQYF
J gene: TRBJ2-3; clone size: few; D gene: -; V gene: TRBV20-1; CDR3 DNA: TGCAGTGCTCCCTCCGGGGCCAGCACAGATACGCAGTATTTT; CDR3 protein: CSAPSGASTDTQYF
J gene: TRBJ2-7; clone size: few; D gene: -; V gene: TRBV7-9; CDR3 DNA: TGTGCCAGCAGCTTAGCTGTCCGACAGGGAGGCGAGCAGTACTTC; CDR3 protein: CASSLAVRQGGEQYF
J gene: TRBJ2-4; clone size: few; D gene: TRBD2; V gene: TRBV13; CDR3 DNA: TGTGCCAGCAGCCGAGAGCGGGATTACATTCAGTACTTC; CDR3 protein: CASSRERDYIQYF
J gene: TRBJ2-4; clone size: -; D gene: -; V gene: TRBV7-9; CDR3 DNA: TGTGCCAGCAGCTTCTTCGGGTACATTCAGTACTTC; CDR3 protein: CASSFFGYIQYF
J gene: TRBJ2-7; clone size: -; D gene: -; V gene: TRBV12-3/TRBV12-4; CDR3 DNA: TGTGCCAGCAGTTTAGTCGCCCTAAGGGACGAGCAGTACTTC; CDR3 protein: CASSLVALRDEQYF
J gene: TRBJ2-3; clone size: -; D gene: TRBD2; V gene: TRBV5-1; CDR3 DNA: TGCGCCAGCAGCCCGACTAGCGGAGGGGATACGCAGTATTTT; CDR3 protein: CASSPTSGGDTQYF
J gene: TRBJ2-1; clone size: -; D gene: -; V gene: TRBV29-1; CDR3 DNA: TGCAGCGTTGCCGTCAGGGTAACTGAGCAGTTCTTC; CDR3 protein: CSVAVRVTEQFF
J gene: TRBJ1-1; clone size: -; D gene: -; V gene: TRBV5-1; CDR3 DNA: TGCGCCAGCAGCTGGGTACAGGGTACTGAAGCTTTCTTT; CDR3 protein: CASSWVQGTEAFF
J gene: TRBJ2-6; clone size: -; D gene: TRBD1; V gene: TRBV5-1; CDR3 DNA: TGCGCCAGCAGCTTGCGCGGGTCGGACAGGTACTCTGGGGCCAACGTCCGGACTTTC; CDR3 protein: CASSLRGSDRYSGANVRTF
J gene: TRBJ2-1; clone size: -; D gene: -; V gene: TRBV5-1; CDR3 DNA: TGCGCCAGCAGCCTACGCCCCGGGGGGCAGTATAATGAGCAGTTCTTC; CDR3 protein: CASSLRPGGQYNEQFF
J gene: TRBJ2-3; clone size: -; D gene: -; V gene: TRBV6-4; CDR3 DNA: TGTGCCAGCAGTGACTCAGGGGGGGCGGGAGATACGCAGTATTTT; CDR3 protein: CASSDSGGAGDTQYF
J gene: TRBJ2-7; clone size: -; D gene: -; V gene: TRBV20-1; CDR3 DNA: TGCAGTGCTAGAGCAGGTGGCCTCTCCTACGAGCAGTACTTC; CDR3 protein: CSARAGGLSYEQYF
J gene: TRBJ1-1; clone size: -; D gene: -; V gene: TRBV5-5; CDR3 DNA: TGTGCCAGCACCCTGGGAAGGGCCCGGCCCGTGAACACTGAAGCTTTCTTT; CDR3 protein: CASTLGRARPVNTEAFF
J gene: TRBJ2-7; clone size: -; D gene: -; V gene: TRBV9; CDR3 DNA: TGTGCCAGCAGCTCTCCAGACAGGGAGCAGTACTTC; CDR3 protein: CASSSPDREQYF
J gene: TRBJ2-6; clone size: -; D gene: TRBD1; V gene: TRBV5-1; CDR3 DNA: TGCGCCAGCAGCTTGGCCGGGACAGACCACTCTGGGGCCAACGTCCTGACTTTC; CDR3 protein: CASSLAGTDHSGANVLTF